The text below deals with one TCR beta chain. Its cognate antigen is unknown. The CDR3 length is 13 residues. Germline CDR1 reads KGHDR; CDR2 reads SFDVKD. V shed 1 base and J shed 4 bases, with 6 bases lying between them. Sequencing used immunoSEQ multiplex PCR; TCRdb keeps in-frame clones, though not all of them. The sample consists of around 25,000 clones, more than 60% of them appearing once. The data belong to a study of CD4 T cells in relation to SARS-CoV-2 and coronaviruses. At the level of the study: PBMCs were cultured with antigen for over nine days before TCR beta sequencing.

Study results and caveats: Crossreactive clones expanded significantly less to SARS-CoV-2 than monoreactive clones.

CD4+ T cells from unexposed donors were obtained before the COVID-19 pandemic (2011-2018). Isolation of CD4+ T cells took place after roughly nine days in culture. The source is a human donor in good health. This chain links TRBV24-1 with TRBJ1-2, with unresolved D. The source material was CD4+ T cells from PBMCs, cultured in vitro. The CDR3 nucleotides are TGTGCCACCAGTGATTTCGGTGGCTATGGCTACACCTTC. Encoded protein: CATSDFGGYGYTF.